A single T cell receptor (beta chain) is shown here with its context. The antigen remains unidentified. The data derive from a study of shared clonotypes between healthy human individuals. Study as a whole: The cohort comprised a couple of women and a few men. Their ages spanned 18 to 49 years. Study conclusions and caveats: Sampling covered blood only; tissue repertoires likely differ.

Every subset's genomic DNA went evenly onto several immunoSEQ plates. Assay: immunoSEQ multiplex PCR; the TCRdb copy retains only in-frame clones and omits some. The repertoire holds fewer than 700,000 clones, with around 78% as singletons. All the donors were Caucasian adults who lived in Nashville, Tennessee. Specimen: PBMCs. The sequence came from a woman aged 40 to 50 in good health. Some clones in this sample may be carry-over from other donors' samples.

The CDR3 coding sequence is TGCAGCGTTGTGGGGGCCAGGAACACTGAAGCTTTCTTT. Encoded protein: CSVVGARNTEAFF. The rearrangement uses TRBV29-1 and TRBJ1-1; tentatively, D is TRBD1 (6 bases). Germline loops: CDR1 SQVTM, CDR2 ANQGSEA. V lost 4 bases, J lost 1 base, and 10 bases lay in between. The CDR3 has 13 residues.